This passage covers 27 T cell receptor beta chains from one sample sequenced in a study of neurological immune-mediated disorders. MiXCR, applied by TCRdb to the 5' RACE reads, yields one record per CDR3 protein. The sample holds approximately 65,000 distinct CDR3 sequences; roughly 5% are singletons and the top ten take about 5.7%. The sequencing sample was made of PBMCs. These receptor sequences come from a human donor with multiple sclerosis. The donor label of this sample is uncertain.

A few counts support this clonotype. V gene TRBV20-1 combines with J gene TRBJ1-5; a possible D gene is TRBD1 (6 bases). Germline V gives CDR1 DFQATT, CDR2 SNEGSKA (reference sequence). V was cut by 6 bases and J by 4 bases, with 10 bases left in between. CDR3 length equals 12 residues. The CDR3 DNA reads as TGCAGTGCGGGGGGGGCTAATCAGCCCCAGCATTTT. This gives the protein CSAGGANQPQHF.

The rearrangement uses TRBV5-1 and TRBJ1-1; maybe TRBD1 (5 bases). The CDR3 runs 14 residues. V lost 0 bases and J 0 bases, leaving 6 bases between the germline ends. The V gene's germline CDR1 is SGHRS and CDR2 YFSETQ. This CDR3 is CASSLEGMNTEAFF. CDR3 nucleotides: TGCGCCAGCAGCTTGGAGGGGATGAACACTGAAGCTTTCTTT.

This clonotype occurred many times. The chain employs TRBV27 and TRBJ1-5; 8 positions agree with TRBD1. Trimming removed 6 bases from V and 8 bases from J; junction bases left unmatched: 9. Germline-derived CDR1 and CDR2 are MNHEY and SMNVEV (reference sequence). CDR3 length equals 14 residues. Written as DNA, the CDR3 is TGTGCCAGCAGACCCAGACAGGGGAGCAAGCCCCAGCATTTT. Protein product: CASRPRQGSKPQHF.

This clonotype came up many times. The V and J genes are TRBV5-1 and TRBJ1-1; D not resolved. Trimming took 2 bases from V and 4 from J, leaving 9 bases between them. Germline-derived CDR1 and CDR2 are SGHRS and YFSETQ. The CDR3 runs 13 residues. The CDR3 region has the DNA TGCGCCAGCAGCTTTAGTATCAGCACTGAAGCTTTCTTT. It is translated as CASSFSISTEAFF.

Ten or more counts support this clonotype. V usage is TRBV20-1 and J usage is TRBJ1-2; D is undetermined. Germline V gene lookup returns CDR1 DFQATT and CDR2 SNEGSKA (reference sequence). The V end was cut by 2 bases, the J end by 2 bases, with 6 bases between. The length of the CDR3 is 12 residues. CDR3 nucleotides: TGCAGTGCTAGAAACAGAAACTATGGCTACACCTTC. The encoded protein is CSARNRNYGYTF.

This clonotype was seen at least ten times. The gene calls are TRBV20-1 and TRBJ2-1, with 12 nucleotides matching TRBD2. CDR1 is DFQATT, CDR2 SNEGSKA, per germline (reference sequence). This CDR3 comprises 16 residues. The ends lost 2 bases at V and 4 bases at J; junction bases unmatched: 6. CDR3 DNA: TGCAGTGCTAGACCCTTCCTAGCGGGGGGGTACAATGAGCAGTTCTTC. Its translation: CSARPFLAGGYNEQFF.

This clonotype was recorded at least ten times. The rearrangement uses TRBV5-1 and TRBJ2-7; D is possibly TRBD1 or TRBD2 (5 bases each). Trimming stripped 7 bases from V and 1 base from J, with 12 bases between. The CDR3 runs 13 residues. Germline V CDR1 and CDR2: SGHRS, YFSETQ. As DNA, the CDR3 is TGCGCCAGCCGTGAGGGGCAATCCTACGAGCAGTACTTC. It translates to CASREGQSYEQYF.

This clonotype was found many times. CDR3 nucleotide sequence: TGTGCCAGCAGCCCCGGGGCGAGAGCAAATGAAAAACTGTTTTTT. Translated: CASSPGARANEKLFF. This sequence joins TRBV7-8 and TRBJ1-4; maybe TRBD1 (5 bases). CDR1 and CDR2 from the germline V gene are SGHVS and FQNEAQ. This CDR3 contains 15 residues. Trimming shortened V by 5 bases and J by 5 bases, and 15 bases separated the two germline ends.

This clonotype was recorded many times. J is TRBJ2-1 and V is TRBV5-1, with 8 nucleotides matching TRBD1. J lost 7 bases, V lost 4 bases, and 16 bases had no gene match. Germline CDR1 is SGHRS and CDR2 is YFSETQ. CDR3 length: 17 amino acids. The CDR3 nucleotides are TGCGCCAGCAGCCCCTCCCATACCCAGGGGGCAAGGAATGAGCAGTTCTTC. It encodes CASSPSHTQGARNEQFF. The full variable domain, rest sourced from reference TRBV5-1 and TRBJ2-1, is KAGVTQTPRYLIKTRGQQVTLSCSPISGHRSVSWYQQTPGQGLQFLFEYFSETQRNKGNFPGRFSGRQFSNSRSEMNVSTLELGDSALYLCASSPSHTQGARNEQFFGPGTRLTVL.

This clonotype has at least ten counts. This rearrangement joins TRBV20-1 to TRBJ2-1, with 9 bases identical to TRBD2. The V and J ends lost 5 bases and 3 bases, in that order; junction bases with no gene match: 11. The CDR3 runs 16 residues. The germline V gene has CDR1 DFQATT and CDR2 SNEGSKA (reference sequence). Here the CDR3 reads CSARGGLAGLYNEQFF. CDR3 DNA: TGCAGTGCTCGAGGAGGGCTAGCGGGGCTCTACAATGAGCAGTTCTTC.

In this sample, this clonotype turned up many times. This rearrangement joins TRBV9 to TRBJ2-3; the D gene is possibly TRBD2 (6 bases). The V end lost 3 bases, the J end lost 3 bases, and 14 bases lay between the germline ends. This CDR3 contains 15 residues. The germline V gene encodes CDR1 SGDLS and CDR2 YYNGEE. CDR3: CASSAPRGVTDTQYF. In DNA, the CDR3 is TGTGCCAGCAGCGCCCCGCGGGGTGTTACAGATACGCAGTATTTT.

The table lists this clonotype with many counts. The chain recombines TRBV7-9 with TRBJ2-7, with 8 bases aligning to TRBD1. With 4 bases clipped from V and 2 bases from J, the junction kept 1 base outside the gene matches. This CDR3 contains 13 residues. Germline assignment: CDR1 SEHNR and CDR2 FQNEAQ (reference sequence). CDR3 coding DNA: TGTGCCAGCAGCTCCAGGGGGCCCTACGAGCAGTACTTC. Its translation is CASSSRGPYEQYF. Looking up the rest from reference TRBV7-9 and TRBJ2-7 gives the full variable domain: DTGVSQNPRHKITKRGQNVTFRCDPISEHNRLYWYRQTLGQGPEFLTYFQNEAQLEKSRLLSDRFSAERPKGSFSTLEIQRTEQGDSAMYLCASSSRGPYEQYFGPGTRLTVT.

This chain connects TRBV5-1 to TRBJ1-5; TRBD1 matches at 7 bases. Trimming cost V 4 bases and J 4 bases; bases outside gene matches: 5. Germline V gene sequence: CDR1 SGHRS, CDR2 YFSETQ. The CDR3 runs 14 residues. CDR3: CASSRDSLNQPQHF. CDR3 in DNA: TGCGCCAGCAGCCGGGACAGCCTGAATCAGCCCCAGCATTTT.

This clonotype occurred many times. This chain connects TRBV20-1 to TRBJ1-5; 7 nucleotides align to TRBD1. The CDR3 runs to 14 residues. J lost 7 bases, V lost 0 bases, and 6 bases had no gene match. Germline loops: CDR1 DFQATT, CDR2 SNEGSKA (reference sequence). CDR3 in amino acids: CSARETGVDQPQHF. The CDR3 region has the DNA TGCAGTGCTAGAGAAACAGGGGTCGACCAGCCCCAGCATTTT.

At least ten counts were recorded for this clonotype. The DNA for the CDR3 is TGCGCCAGCAGCCAAGTGGCTAGCCCAGATACGCAGTATTTT. Translation gives CASSQVASPDTQYF. The gene calls are TRBV4-1 and TRBJ2-3; D is possibly TRBD2 (5 bases). CDR1 and CDR2 (germline): MGHRA, YSYEKL. CDR3 length: 14 residues. V was cut by 1 base and J by 4 bases, with 9 bases left in between.

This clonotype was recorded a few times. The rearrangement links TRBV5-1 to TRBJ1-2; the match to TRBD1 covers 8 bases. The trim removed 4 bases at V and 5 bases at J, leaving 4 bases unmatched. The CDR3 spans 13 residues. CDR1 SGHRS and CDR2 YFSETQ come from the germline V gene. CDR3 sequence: CASSPDREYGYTF. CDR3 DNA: TGCGCCAGCAGCCCGGACAGGGAGTATGGCTACACCTTC.

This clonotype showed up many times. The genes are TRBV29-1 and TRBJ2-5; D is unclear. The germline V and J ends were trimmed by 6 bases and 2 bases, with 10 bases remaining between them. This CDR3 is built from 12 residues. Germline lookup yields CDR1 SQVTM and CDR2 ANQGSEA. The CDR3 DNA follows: TGCAGCGTCGCCGATTGGCAAGAGACCCAGTACTTC. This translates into CSVADWQETQYF.

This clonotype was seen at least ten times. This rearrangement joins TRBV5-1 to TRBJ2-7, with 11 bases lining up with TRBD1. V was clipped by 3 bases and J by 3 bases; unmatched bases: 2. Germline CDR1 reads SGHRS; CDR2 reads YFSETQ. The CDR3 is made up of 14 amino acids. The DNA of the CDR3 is TGCGCCAGCAGCTCCGGGACAGGGGGCTACGAGCAGTACTTC. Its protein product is CASSSGTGGYEQYF.

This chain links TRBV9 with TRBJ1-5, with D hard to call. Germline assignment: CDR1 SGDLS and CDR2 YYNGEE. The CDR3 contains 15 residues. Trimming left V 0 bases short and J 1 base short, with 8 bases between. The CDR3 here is CASSVGGMSNQPQHF. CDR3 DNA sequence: TGTGCCAGCAGCGTAGGGGGTATGAGCAATCAGCCCCAGCATTTT.

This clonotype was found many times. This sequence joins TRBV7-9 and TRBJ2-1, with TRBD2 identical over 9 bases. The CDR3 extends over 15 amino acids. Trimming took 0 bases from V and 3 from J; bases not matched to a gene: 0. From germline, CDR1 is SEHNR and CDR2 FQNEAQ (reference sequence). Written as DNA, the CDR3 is TGTGCCAGCAGCTTAGCAGCGGGGGGCTACAATGAGCAGTTCTTC. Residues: CASSLAAGGYNEQFF.

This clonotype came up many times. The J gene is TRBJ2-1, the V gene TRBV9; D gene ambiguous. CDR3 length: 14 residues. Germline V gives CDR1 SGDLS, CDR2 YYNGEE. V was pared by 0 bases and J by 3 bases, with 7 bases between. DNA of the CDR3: TGTGCCAGCAGCGTAGAGGACCTCTACAATGAGCAGTTCTTC. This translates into CASSVEDLYNEQFF. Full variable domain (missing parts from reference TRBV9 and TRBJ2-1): DSGVTQTPKHLITATGQRVTLRCSPRSGDLSVYWYQQSLDQGLQFLIQYYNGEERAKGNILERFSAQQFPDLHSELNLSSLELGDSALYFCASSVEDLYNEQFFGPGTRLTVL.

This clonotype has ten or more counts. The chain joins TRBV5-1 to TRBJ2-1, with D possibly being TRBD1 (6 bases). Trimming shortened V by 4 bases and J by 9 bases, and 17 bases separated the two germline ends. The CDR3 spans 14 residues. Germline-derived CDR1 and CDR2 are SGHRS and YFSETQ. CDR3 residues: CASSPLAGVSEQFF. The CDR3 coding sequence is TGCGCCAGCAGCCCCCTGGCAGGGGTCAGTGAGCAGTTCTTC.

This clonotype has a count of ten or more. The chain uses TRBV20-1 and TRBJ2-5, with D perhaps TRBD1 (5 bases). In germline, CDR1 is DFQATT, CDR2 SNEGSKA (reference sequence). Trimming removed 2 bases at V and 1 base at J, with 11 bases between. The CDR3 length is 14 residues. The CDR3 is CSARRGPPQETQYF. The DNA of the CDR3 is TGCAGTGCTAGAAGGGGCCCCCCCCAAGAGACCCAGTACTTC.

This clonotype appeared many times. The CDR3 region has the DNA TGCGCCAGCAGCTTGGCCCCCGGGGGGGCCGGCAATGAGCAGTTCTTC. Its protein is CASSLAPGGAGNEQFF. The chain couples TRBV5-1 to TRBJ2-1, with 8 bases identical to TRBD2. Germline V lookup: CDR1 SGHRS, CDR2 YFSETQ. The trim removed 0 bases at V and 6 bases at J, leaving 8 bases unmatched. The CDR3 runs 16 residues.

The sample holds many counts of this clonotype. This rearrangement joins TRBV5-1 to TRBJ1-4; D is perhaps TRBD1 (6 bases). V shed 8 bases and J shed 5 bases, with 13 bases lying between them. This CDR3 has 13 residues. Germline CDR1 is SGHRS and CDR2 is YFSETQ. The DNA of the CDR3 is TGCGCCAGTTCGGACAGCTTAAATGAAAAACTGTTTTTT. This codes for CASSDSLNEKLFF.

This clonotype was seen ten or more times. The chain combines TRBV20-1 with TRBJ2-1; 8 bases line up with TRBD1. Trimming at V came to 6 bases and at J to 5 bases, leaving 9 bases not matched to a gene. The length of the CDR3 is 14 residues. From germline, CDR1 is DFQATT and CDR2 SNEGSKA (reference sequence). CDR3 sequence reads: CSAVTGTGNNEQFF. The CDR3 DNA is TGCAGTGCCGTGACCGGGACAGGCAACAATGAGCAGTTCTTC.

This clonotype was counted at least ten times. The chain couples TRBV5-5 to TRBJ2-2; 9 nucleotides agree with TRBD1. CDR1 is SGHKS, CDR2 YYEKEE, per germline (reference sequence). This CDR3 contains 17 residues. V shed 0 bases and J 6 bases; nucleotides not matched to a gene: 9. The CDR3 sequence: CASSLVPNRGQAGELFF. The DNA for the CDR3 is TGTGCCAGCAGCTTGGTGCCGAACAGGGGGCAAGCCGGGGAGCTGTTTTTT.